Each of the 29 T cell receptor beta chains below was sequenced from the same sample in a study of identical twins. TCRdb used MiXCR to reprocess the 5' RACE reads, holding one entry per CDR3 protein. The table lists approximately 600,000 distinct CDR3 sequences, about 7.1% of them singletons, with over 1.5% in the top ten. This sample was shared with a second study, whose subject was yellow fever vaccine responses in identical twins.

Sequences were obtained from PBMCs. These receptors all come from a woman aged 18-30 years in good health.

The chain employs TRBV7-6 and TRBJ2-7; the D gene is possibly TRBD1 (6 bases). Trimming stripped 0 bases from V and 4 bases from J, with 22 bases between. The CDR3 has 18 amino acids. From germline, CDR1 is SGHVS and CDR2 FNYEAQ. The CDR3 region has the DNA TGTGCCAGCAGCTTAGCGAGTGGTAACAGGGAGTTGAGATACGAGCAGTACTTC. As protein: CASSLASGNRELRYEQYF.

This clonotype was recorded at least ten times. The chain is built from TRBV29-1 and TRBJ2-1; 8 bases fit TRBD1. The J segment lost 7 bases and the V segment lost 7 bases, leaving 3 bases of the junction unmatched. The CDR3 is 11 amino acids. Per the germline V gene, CDR1 is SQVTM and CDR2 is ANQGSEA. CDR3 in DNA: TGCAGCGCCCGGACAGGGAATGAGCAGTTCTTC. Protein product: CSARTGNEQFF.

This clonotype was observed many times. The gene calls are TRBV28 and TRBJ1-5, with TRBD1 as a possible D gene (6 bases). This CDR3 is 14 amino acids long. Germline V gene lookup returns CDR1 MDHEN and CDR2 SYDVKM. Deletions cut 6 bases from V and 1 base from J, with 10 bases between. As DNA, the CDR3 is TGTGCCAGCAGGAGGGGGGAAAGCAATCAGCCCCAGCATTTT. Translating gives CASRRGESNQPQHF.

This clonotype was seen a handful of times. The rearrangement joins TRBV6-5 to TRBJ1-2; the D gene is possibly TRBD1 (5 bases). With 7 bases removed from V and 0 bases from J, the gap between germline ends came to 18 bases. The CDR3 totals 16 residues. From germline, CDR1 is MNHEY and CDR2 SVGAGI. The CDR3 DNA is TGTGCCAGCATTATCCGGGACGCATTTTCTAACTATGGCTACACCTTC. Its protein is CASIIRDAFSNYGYTF.

This clonotype was seen ten or more times. The chain has TRBV27 and TRBJ2-2, with 11 bases that match TRBD1. The CDR3 covers 17 residues. The ends lost 6 bases at V and 4 bases at J; junction bases unmatched: 10. Germline CDR1 is MNHEY and CDR2 is SMNVEV (reference sequence). CDR3 nucleotide sequence: TGTGCCAGCAGCAACCGGGACAGGGGGTTTGGCACCGGGGAGCTGTTTTTT. Its translation: CASSNRDRGFGTGELFF.

The V gene is TRBV20-1, the J gene TRBJ1-1; D possibly corresponds to TRBD1 (6 bases). The germline V gene has CDR1 DFQATT and CDR2 SNEGSKA (reference sequence). The CDR3 consists of 11 residues. Trimming shortened V by 0 bases and J by 9 bases, and 8 bases separated the two germline ends. The CDR3 bases are TGCAGTGCTAGAGATCAGGGGCAAGCTTTCTTT. Its translation is CSARDQGQAFF.

The sample holds many counts of this clonotype. J is TRBJ1-1 and V is TRBV29-1; no definite D call. The germline V gene has CDR1 SQVTM and CDR2 ANQGSEA. V dropped 7 bases and J dropped 4 bases, with 16 bases sitting between them. The CDR3 runs 13 residues. The CDR3 DNA sequence: TGCAGCGCCCTGACTGTCGTGGGCACTGAAGCTTTCTTT. Protein sequence: CSALTVVGTEAFF.

This clonotype was found a few times. This chain connects TRBV12-3 or TRBV12-4 to TRBJ2-7; 9 bases match TRBD1. V dropped 6 bases and J dropped 4; count of bases not matched to a gene: 10. The CDR3 contains 15 residues. The CDR3 region is CASSPRGDRVYEQYF. DNA of the CDR3: TGTGCCAGCAGCCCCCGGGGGGACAGGGTATACGAGCAGTACTTC.

This sequence joins TRBV18 and TRBJ2-5; D is possibly TRBD1 (7 bases). The V and J ends lost 4 bases and 3 bases respectively, with 15 bases between them. This CDR3 has 15 residues. The germline V gene encodes CDR1 KGHSH and CDR2 LQKENI. The CDR3 DNA reads as TGTGCCAGCTCACAAAGGACAGGAGGGAAAGAGACCCAGTACTTC. The encoded protein is CASSQRTGGKETQYF.

V gene TRBV3-1 combines with J gene TRBJ1-1; TRBD1 might be the D (5 bases). The CDR3 is 16 residues long. Per the germline V gene, CDR1 is LGHDT and CDR2 is YNNKEL (reference sequence). V was pared by 2 bases and J by 2 bases, with 15 bases between. CDR3 amino acids: CASSQFGAPGNTEAFF. Here the CDR3 DNA reads TGTGCCAGCAGCCAATTTGGGGCACCCGGTAACACTGAAGCTTTCTTT.

This clonotype occurred many times. The rearrangement uses TRBV5-1 and TRBJ1-4, with a weak D call TRBD1 (5 bases). The CDR3 runs 14 residues. Germline V CDR1 and CDR2: SGHRS, YFSETQ. Trimming shortened V by 3 bases and J by 0 bases, and 6 bases separated the two germline ends. CDR3: CASSSGSTNEKLFF. CDR3 coding DNA: TGCGCCAGCAGCTCAGGGTCAACTAATGAAAAACTGTTTTTT.

There are a few counts of this clonotype. The chain combines TRBV12-3 or TRBV12-4 with TRBJ1-5, with D unclear. V lost 5 bases and J 3 bases, leaving 11 bases between the germline ends. CDR3 length: 14 amino acids. DNA for the CDR3: TGTGCCAGCAGTCCAGCGGGCTACAATCAGCCCCAGCATTTT. It yields the protein CASSPAGYNQPQHF.

The sample holds a few counts of this clonotype. This chain connects TRBV9 to TRBJ1-2, with D unclear. The V gene's germline CDR1 is SGDLS and CDR2 YYNGEE. The CDR3 contains 13 residues. Trimming left V 6 bases short and J 1 base short, with 10 bases between. DNA of the CDR3: TGTGCCAGCAAAGGGCAGGATAACTATGGCTACACCTTC. The encoded protein is CASKGQDNYGYTF.

The rearrangement joins TRBV24-1 to TRBJ2-3; D unclear. Germline CDR1 is KGHDR and CDR2 is SFDVKD. Trimming shortened V by 2 bases and J by 2 bases, and 19 bases separated the two germline ends. The CDR3 is made up of 18 amino acids. CDR3 residues: CATSDSPSGGLPTDTQYF. Written as DNA, the CDR3 is TGTGCCACCAGTGATTCCCCCTCGGGCGGCCTGCCCACAGATACGCAGTATTTT.

This clonotype was counted ten times or more. V is TRBV2 and J is TRBJ2-3, with D unclear. V was pared by 8 bases and J by 5 bases, with 8 bases between. Germline CDR1 and CDR2: SNHLY and FYNNEI. This CDR3 contains 11 residues. CDR3 nucleotides: TGTGCCAGCTCGATTTTAGATACGCAGTATTTT. This encodes CASSILDTQYF.

CDR3 loop: CASSQDTGTRGGNEQFF. The CDR3 DNA reads TGTGCCAGCAGCCAAGACACAGGGACACGCGGGGGTAATGAGCAGTTCTTC. The gene calls are TRBV3-1 and TRBJ2-1, with D possibly being TRBD2 (7 bases). The V end was cut by 0 bases, the J end by 7 bases, with 19 bases between. The CDR3 loop spans 17 amino acids. Germline V gene data show CDR1 as LGHDT and CDR2 as YNNKEL (reference sequence).

A few counts support this clonotype. This chain joins TRBV4-1 and TRBJ2-2, with D perhaps TRBD1 (6 bases). The germline gives CDR1 MGHRA, CDR2 YSYEKL. CDR3 size: 16 residues. Trimming removed 0 bases from V and 7 bases from J, with 15 bases in between. The CDR3 region has the DNA TGCGCCAGCAGCCAAGATAGGAGCAGGGGAATCGGGGAGCTGTTTTTT. The encoded protein is CASSQDRSRGIGELFF.

This clonotype occurred a few times. The genes are TRBV25-1 and TRBJ2-5, with 8 bases identical to TRBD1. V shed 1 base and J 2 bases; nucleotides not matched to a gene: 6. Germline V lookup: CDR1 MGHDK, CDR2 SYGVNS. This CDR3 is built from 16 residues. CDR3 in amino acids: CASSEFGQGVQETQYF. The CDR3 DNA sequence: TGTGCCAGCAGTGAATTTGGACAGGGTGTGCAAGAGACCCAGTACTTC.

The chain recombines TRBV28 with TRBJ2-3, with D unresolved. V was clipped by 5 bases and J by 1 base, with 10 bases between them. This CDR3 contains 14 residues. The germline V gene encodes CDR1 MDHEN and CDR2 SYDVKM. For the CDR3, the DNA is TGTGCCAGCAGTCCCCACTCGGGCACAGATACGCAGTATTTT. Amino acids: CASSPHSGTDTQYF.

This rearrangement joins TRBV15 to TRBJ1-3; weak D call: TRBD1 (6 bases). The CDR3 covers 16 residues. Trimming shortened V by 4 bases and J by 0 bases, and 13 bases separated the two germline ends. The germline gives CDR1 LNHNV, CDR2 YYDKDF (reference sequence). The CDR3 reads CATSTGQLSSGNTIYF. CDR3 in DNA: TGTGCCACCAGCACAGGACAGCTGAGCTCTGGAAACACCATATATTTT.

This clonotype was detected a few times. The chain joins TRBV5-4 to TRBJ2-3, with TRBD2 matching 10 bases. Per the germline V gene, CDR1 is SGHNT and CDR2 is YYREEE (reference sequence). This CDR3 has 13 amino acids. V shed 9 bases and J 5 bases; nucleotides not matched to a gene: 6. The CDR3 spells CAMQRGGRDTQYF. The CDR3, as DNA: TGTGCCATGCAGCGGGGGGGCAGAGATACGCAGTATTTT.

This clonotype was picked up a small number of times. The rearrangement uses TRBV28 and TRBJ2-2; possibly TRBD1 for D (5 bases). Trimming removed 3 bases at V and 0 bases at J, with 14 bases between. The CDR3 extends over 17 amino acids. Looked up from germline, CDR1 is MDHEN and CDR2 is SYDVKM. The CDR3 DNA reads TGTGCCAGCAGTTTTTCGGACACAAGCGCGAACACCGGGGAGCTGTTTTTT. Protein sequence: CASSFSDTSANTGELFF.

This clonotype turned up a few times. The chain uses TRBV6-1 and TRBJ2-7, with 8 bases that match TRBD2. Trimming cost V 6 bases and J 4 bases; bases outside gene matches: 11. The CDR3 is 15 amino acids. Looked up from germline, CDR1 is MNHNS and CDR2 is SASEGT. The CDR3 region has the DNA TGTGCCAGCAGAATCCGGGAGGGATCCGGGTACGAGCAGTACTTC. Residues: CASRIREGSGYEQYF.

The table lists this clonotype with a few counts. The rearrangement uses TRBV14 and TRBJ2-1; 11 bases align to TRBD2. V shed 2 bases, J shed 5 bases, and the junction held 2 bases outside the gene matches. In germline, CDR1 is SGHDN, CDR2 FVKESK. This CDR3 contains 15 residues. CDR3 coding DNA: TGTGCCAGCAGCCAATTGGGACTAGCGGACAATGAGCAGTTCTTC. Protein sequence: CASSQLGLADNEQFF.

V gene TRBV28 combines with J gene TRBJ2-7; 8 bases map to TRBD1. V gave up 6 bases and J gave up 3 bases; unmatched junction bases: 10. Germline assignment: CDR1 MDHEN and CDR2 SYDVKM. This CDR3 has 15 residues. The CDR3 protein is CASRTDGTGDYEQYF. The DNA of the CDR3 is TGTGCCAGCAGAACAGACGGGACAGGAGACTACGAGCAGTACTTC.

This clonotype was seen a handful of times. The rearrangement joins TRBV7-9 to TRBJ2-1; the D gene could be TRBD1 or TRBD2 (5 bases each). V lost 6 bases and J lost 12, with 24 bases in between. The length of the CDR3 is 15 residues. Germline CDR1 is SEHNR and CDR2 is FQNEAQ (reference sequence). CDR3 in amino acids: CASSAPGPSHQGQFF. In DNA, the CDR3 is TGTGCCAGCAGTGCTCCGGGACCAAGCCATCAGGGGCAGTTCTTC. The entire variable domain, with the rest obtained from reference TRBV7-9 and TRBJ2-1, is as follows: DTGVSQNPRHKITKRGQNVTFRCDPISEHNRLYWYRQTLGQGPEFLTYFQNEAQLEKSRLLSDRFSAERPKGSFSTLEIQRTEQGDSAMYLCASSAPGPSHQGQFFGPGTRLTVL.

In its sample, this clonotype was seen many times. DNA for the CDR3: TGCGCCAGCAGCCAAGGAAGGGGGGTTATAGCCAAAAACATTCAGTACTTC. This translates into CASSQGRGVIAKNIQYF. The chain carries TRBV4-1 and TRBJ2-4; tentatively, D is TRBD1 or TRBD2 (6 bases each). V was shortened by 1 base and J by 0 bases, with 13 bases between the two germline ends. From germline, CDR1 is MGHRA and CDR2 YSYEKL. This CDR3 has 17 amino acids.

This clonotype has just a few counts. The chain carries TRBV9 and TRBJ1-1; D is perhaps TRBD1 (6 bases). The CDR3 sequence is 15 residues long. The germline gives CDR1 SGDLS, CDR2 YYNGEE. Trimming stripped 1 base from V and 1 base from J, with 11 bases between. The CDR3 here is CASSVYRAGNTEAFF. The CDR3 DNA is TGTGCCAGCAGCGTATACAGGGCGGGGAACACTGAAGCTTTCTTT.

The table lists this clonotype with many counts. CDR3 sequence (DNA): TGTGCCAGCAGGGATCCGAACACTGAAGCTTTCTTT. It encodes CASRDPNTEAFF. The gene calls are TRBV6-2 or TRBV6-3 and TRBJ1-1; D ambiguous. CDR1 MNHEY and CDR2 SVGEGT come from the germline V gene. V was pared by 6 bases and J by 1 base, with 6 bases between. The CDR3 spans 12 residues.